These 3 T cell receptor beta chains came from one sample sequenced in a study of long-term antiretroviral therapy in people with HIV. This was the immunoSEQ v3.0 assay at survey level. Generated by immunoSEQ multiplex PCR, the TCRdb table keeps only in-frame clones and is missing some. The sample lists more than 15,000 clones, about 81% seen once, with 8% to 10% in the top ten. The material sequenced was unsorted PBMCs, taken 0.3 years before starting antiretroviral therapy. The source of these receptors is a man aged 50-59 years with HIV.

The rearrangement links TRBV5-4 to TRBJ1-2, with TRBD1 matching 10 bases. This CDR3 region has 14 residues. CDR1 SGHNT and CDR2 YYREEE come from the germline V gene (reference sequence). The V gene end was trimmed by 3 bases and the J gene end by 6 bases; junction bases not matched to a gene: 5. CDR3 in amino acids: CASSYGDRGNGYTF. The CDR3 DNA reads TGTGCCAGCAGCTACGGGGACAGGGGTAATGGCTACACCTTC. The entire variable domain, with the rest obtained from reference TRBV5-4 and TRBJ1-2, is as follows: ETGVTQSPTHLIKTRGQQVTLRCSSQSGHNTVSWYQQALGQGPQFIFQYYREEENGRGNFPPRFSGLQFPNYSSELNVNALELDDSALYLCASSYGDRGNGYTFGSGTRLTVV.

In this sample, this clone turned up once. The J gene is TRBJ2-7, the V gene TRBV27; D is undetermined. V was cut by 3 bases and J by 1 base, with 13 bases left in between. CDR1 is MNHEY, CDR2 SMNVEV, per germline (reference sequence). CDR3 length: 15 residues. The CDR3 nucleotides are TGTGCCAGCAGTTTCATTCCAAGGCGGTCCTACGAGCAGTACTTC. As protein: CASSFIPRRSYEQYF.

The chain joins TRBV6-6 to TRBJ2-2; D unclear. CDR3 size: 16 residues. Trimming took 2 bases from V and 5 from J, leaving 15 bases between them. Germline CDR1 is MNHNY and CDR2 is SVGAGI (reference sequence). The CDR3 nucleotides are TGTGCCAGCAGTTACAGATTCCCGTGGATGACCGGGGAGCTGTTTTTT. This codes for CASSYRFPWMTGELFF.